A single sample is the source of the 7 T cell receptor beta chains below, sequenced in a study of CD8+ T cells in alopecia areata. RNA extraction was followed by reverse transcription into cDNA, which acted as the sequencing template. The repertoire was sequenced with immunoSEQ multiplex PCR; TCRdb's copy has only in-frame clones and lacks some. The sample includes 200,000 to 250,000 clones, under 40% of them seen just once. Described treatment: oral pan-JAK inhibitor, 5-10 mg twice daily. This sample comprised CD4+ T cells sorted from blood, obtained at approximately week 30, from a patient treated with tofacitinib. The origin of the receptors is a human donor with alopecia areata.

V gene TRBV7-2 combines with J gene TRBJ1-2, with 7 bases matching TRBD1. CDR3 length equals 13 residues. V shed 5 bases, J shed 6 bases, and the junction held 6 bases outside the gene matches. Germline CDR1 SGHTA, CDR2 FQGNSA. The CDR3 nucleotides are TGTGCCAGCAGCGTGGGACAGCTGGATGGCTACACCTTC. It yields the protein CASSVGQLDGYTF. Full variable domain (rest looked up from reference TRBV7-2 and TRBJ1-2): GAGVSQSPSNKVTEKGKDVELRCDPISGHTALYWYRQSLGQGLEFLIYFQGNSAPDKSGLPSDRFSAERTGGSVSTLTIQRTQQEDSAVYLCASSVGQLDGYTFGSGTRLTVV.

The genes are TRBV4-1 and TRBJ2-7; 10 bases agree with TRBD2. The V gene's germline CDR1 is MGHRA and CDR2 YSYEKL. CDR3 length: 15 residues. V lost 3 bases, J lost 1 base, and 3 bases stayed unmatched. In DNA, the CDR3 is TGCGCCAGCAGCCAGAGGACTAGCGGTTCCTACGAGCAGTACTTC. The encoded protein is CASSQRTSGSYEQYF.

For the CDR3, the DNA is TGTGCCAGCAGCGTAGTCGGGGGTGGGGTACCGCACAATGAGCAGTTCTTC. Residues: CASSVVGGGVPHNEQFF. The chain is built from TRBV9 and TRBJ2-1; a possible D gene is TRBD2 (6 bases). V was clipped by 0 bases and J by 5 bases, with 18 bases between them. Germline assignment: CDR1 SGDLS and CDR2 YYNGEE. The CDR3 totals 17 residues.

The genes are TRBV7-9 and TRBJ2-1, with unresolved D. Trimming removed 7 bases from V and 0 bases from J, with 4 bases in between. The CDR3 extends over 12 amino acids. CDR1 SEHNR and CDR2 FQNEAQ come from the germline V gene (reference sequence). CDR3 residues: CASMGSYNEQFF. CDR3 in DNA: TGTGCCAGCATGGGCTCCTACAATGAGCAGTTCTTC.

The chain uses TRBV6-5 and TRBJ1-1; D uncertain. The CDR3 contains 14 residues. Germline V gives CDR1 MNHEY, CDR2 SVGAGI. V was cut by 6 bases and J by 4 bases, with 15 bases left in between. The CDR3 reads CASSPAYRGTEAFF. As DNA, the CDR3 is TGTGCCAGCAGCCCAGCTTACCGGGGCACTGAAGCTTTCTTT.

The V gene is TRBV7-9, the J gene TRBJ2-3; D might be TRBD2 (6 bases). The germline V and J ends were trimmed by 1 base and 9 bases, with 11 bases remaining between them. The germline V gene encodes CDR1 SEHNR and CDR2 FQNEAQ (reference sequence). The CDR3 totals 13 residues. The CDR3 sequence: CASSLERGRTQYF. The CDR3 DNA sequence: TGTGCCAGCAGCTTAGAACGGGGGAGGACGCAGTATTTT.

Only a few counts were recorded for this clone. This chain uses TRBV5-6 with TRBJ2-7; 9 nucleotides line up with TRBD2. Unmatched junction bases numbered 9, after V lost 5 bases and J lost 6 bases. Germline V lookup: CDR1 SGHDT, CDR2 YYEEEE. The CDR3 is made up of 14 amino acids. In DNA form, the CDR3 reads TGTGCCAGCAGGCAAGCGGGAGGCCCTTTCGAGCAGTACTTC. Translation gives CASRQAGGPFEQYF.